Listed here are 5 T cell receptor beta chains from one sample, sequenced in a study of blood T cell repertoires in COVID-19. Assay used: immunoSEQ multiplex PCR; TCRdb lists only in-frame clones, some missing. Here the sample spans approximately 87,000 clones, about 89% being singletons. Sequenced: peripheral blood. These TCRs come from an older man with active or convalescent COVID-19.

In DNA, the CDR3 is TGTGCCAGCAGTGAATATCGGCAGGGGGCAAACACCGGGGAGCTGTTTTTT. It codes for CASSEYRQGANTGELFF. The chain recombines TRBV6-1 with TRBJ2-2, with 8 bases aligning to TRBD1. This CDR3 has 17 amino acids. After removal of 2 bases from V and 2 bases from J, the junction contained 7 bases not matched to a gene. Germline V CDR1 and CDR2: MNHNS, SASEGT.

This clone turned up a few times. J is TRBJ2-7 and V is TRBV12-2; the table's D call TRBD2 went unverified against the DNA. TRBV12-2 is classified as a pseudogene. This CDR3 spans 15 amino acids. CDR3 region: CASRLMPTSRYEQYF. The CDR3, as DNA: TGTGCAAGTCGCTTAATGCCGACTAGTAGGTACGAGCAGTACTTC.

V usage is TRBV2 and J usage is TRBJ2-7, with 12 bases matching TRBD2. This CDR3 region has 16 residues. V was pared by 7 bases and J by 3 bases, with 10 bases of the junction left unmatched. In germline, CDR1 is SNHLY, CDR2 FYNNEI. CDR3 residues: CASTNGLAGTNYEQYF. DNA of the CDR3: TGTGCCAGCACCAACGGACTAGCGGGGACCAACTACGAGCAGTACTTC.

V and J are TRBV5-1 and TRBJ1-5, with D perhaps TRBD1 (6 bases). This CDR3 contains 15 residues. V was clipped by 0 bases and J by 6 bases, with 13 bases between them. Germline V gene data show CDR1 as SGHRS and CDR2 as YFSETQ. This CDR3 is CASSLEGQRGQPQHF. CDR3 DNA: TGCGCCAGCAGCTTGGAGGGACAAAGGGGTCAGCCCCAGCATTTT. Full variable domain (rest looked up from reference TRBV5-1 and TRBJ1-5): KAGVTQTPRYLIKTRGQQVTLSCSPISGHRSVSWYQQTPGQGLQFLFEYFSETQRNKGNFPGRFSGRQFSNSRSEMNVSTLELGDSALYLCASSLEGQRGQPQHFGDGTRLSIL.

The chain uses TRBV5-1 and TRBJ2-7; 8 bases fit TRBD2. Unmatched junction bases numbered 4, after V lost 0 bases and J lost 2 bases. The CDR3 has 15 residues. The V gene's germline CDR1 is SGHRS and CDR2 YFSETQ. CDR3 DNA: TGCGCCAGCAGCTTGGGTACTAGCGGCACCTACGAGCAGTACTTC. This gives the protein CASSLGTSGTYEQYF.